These 25 T cell receptor beta chains were all obtained from the same sample, sequenced in a study of cytomegalovirus exposure and HLA in healthy donors. Vbeta (60) and Jbeta (13) primers were used in the PCR. Only in-frame clones appear in the TCRdb table, and some are missing; sequencing was by immunoSEQ multiplex PCR. The data contain 110,000 to 150,000 clones, approximately 78% of them singletons. Sequencing was carried out using PBMCs. The receptors were sampled from a female donor in good health and CMV-seronegative.

This chain links TRBV28 with TRBJ2-2; D is possibly TRBD1 (6 bases). V lost 2 bases, J lost 4 bases, and 17 bases lay in between. Per germline, CDR1 MDHEN and CDR2 SYDVKM. The CDR3 is 17 residues long. The CDR3 bases are TGTGCCAGCAGTTTACGGTACGGTCGGGACACCACCGGGGAGCTGTTTTTT. Translated: CASSLRYGRDTTGELFF.

The chain carries TRBV5-1 and TRBJ2-1; 13 nucleotides agree with TRBD2. The germline V gene encodes CDR1 SGHRS and CDR2 YFSETQ. CDR3 size: 19 residues. With 5 bases clipped from V and 0 bases from J, the junction kept 11 bases outside the gene matches. The CDR3 nucleotides read TGCGCCAGCAGGTTACCGGGACTAGCGGGATCGAGCTCCTACAATGAGCAGTTCTTC. This translates into CASRLPGLAGSSSYNEQFF.

V gene TRBV6-6 combines with J gene TRBJ2-7; perhaps TRBD1 as D (7 bases). This CDR3 comprises 14 residues. Trimming took 5 bases from V and 9 from J, leaving 20 bases between them. Germline loops: CDR1 MNHNY, CDR2 SVGAGI (reference sequence). The CDR3 DNA follows: TGTGCCAGCAGTGATGGAGGGACAGTTAAGGTGCAGTACTTC. Its translation: CASSDGGTVKVQYF.

The chain recombines TRBV6-1 with TRBJ2-3; TRBD2 is a possible D gene (6 bases). Trimming removed 5 bases from V and 9 bases from J, with 18 bases in between. The CDR3 has 14 residues. Looked up from germline, CDR1 is MNHNS and CDR2 is SASEGT. The CDR3 DNA sequence: TGTGCCAGCAGTATAGGAGGGACTCCCCAAACGCAGTATTTT. Its translation is CASSIGGTPQTQYF.

As regards this clone: At one end, the junction sequence differs from germline, possibly due to a read error. The chain uses TRBV6-6 and TRBJ2-7; 9 bases match TRBD1. Germline CDR1 MNHNY, CDR2 SVGAGI (reference sequence). The CDR3 runs 15 residues. The CDR3, as DNA: TGTGCCAGCGCCTTTAAACAGGGGGCCCGAAGGGTTTTCCCCTTC. This encodes CASAFKQGARRVFPF.

The J gene is TRBJ2-7, the V gene TRBV5-8; D is unresolved. Germline V gene sequence: CDR1 SGHTS, CDR2 YDEGEE. V was pared by 4 bases and J by 4 bases, with 6 bases between. The length of the CDR3 is 11 residues. The CDR3 sequence: CASSQFYEQYF. CDR3 sequence (DNA): TGTGCCAGCAGCCAATTTTACGAGCAGTACTTC.

This clone was detected a few times. This sample also contains other DNA sequences that code for the same CDR3. This chain joins TRBV7-9 and TRBJ1-1, with a tentative D call TRBD1 (6 bases). V was trimmed by 3 bases and J by 0 bases, leaving 8 bases between them. The CDR3 is 14 amino acids. CDR1 is SEHNR and CDR2 is FQNEAQ in the germline V gene (reference sequence). The CDR3 nucleotides are TGTGCCAGCAGCTTTGGACAGTTGAACACTGAAGCTTTCTTT. Its protein product is CASSFGQLNTEAFF.

The chain links TRBV28 to TRBJ2-1; 7 positions agree with TRBD2. Germline V gene sequence: CDR1 MDHEN, CDR2 SYDVKM. The length of the CDR3 is 14 residues. V gave up 5 bases and J gave up 3 bases; unmatched junction bases: 4. CDR3 sequence: CASSPGGRYNEQFF. The CDR3 nucleotides are TGTGCCAGCAGTCCGGGGGGACGCTACAATGAGCAGTTCTTC.

V and J are TRBV7-9 and TRBJ2-5, with 8 bases matching TRBD1. The CDR3 is 15 amino acids. The germline V gene has CDR1 SEHNR and CDR2 FQNEAQ (reference sequence). V dropped 1 base and J dropped 4; count of bases not matched to a gene: 5. CDR3: CASSLDGQGRETQYF. The CDR3 DNA reads TGTGCCAGCAGCTTAGACGGACAGGGAAGAGAGACCCAGTACTTC.

CDR3 protein: CASSPTSHRGYEKLFF. The CDR3 DNA reads TGTGCCAGCAGCCCGACCTCCCACCGGGGTTATGAAAAACTGTTTTTT. This chain connects TRBV11-2 to TRBJ1-4; D is uncertain. The CDR3 is 16 amino acids. CDR1 SGHAT and CDR2 FQNNGV come from the germline V gene. Trimming stripped 5 bases from V and 6 bases from J, with 19 bases between.

V usage is TRBV30 and J usage is TRBJ1-2, with D hard to call. Trimming removed 0 bases at V and 1 base at J, with 12 bases between. This CDR3 is built from 15 residues. Looked up from germline, CDR1 is GTSNPN and CDR2 is SVGIG (reference sequence). This CDR3 is CAWSVLGPVNYGYTF. DNA of the CDR3: TGTGCCTGGAGTGTACTAGGACCCGTTAACTATGGCTACACCTTC.

This rearrangement joins TRBV7-9 to TRBJ2-5; 7 bases match TRBD1. CDR1 and CDR2 from the germline V gene are SEHNR and FQNEAQ (reference sequence). The CDR3 covers 14 residues. With 3 bases clipped from V and 4 bases from J, the junction kept 5 bases outside the gene matches. CDR3 protein: CASSFEGGRETQYF. CDR3 coding DNA: TGTGCCAGCAGCTTCGAAGGGGGCAGAGAGACCCAGTACTTC.

The J gene is TRBJ1-1, the V gene TRBV18, with 11 bases lining up with TRBD1. The V gene end was trimmed by 3 bases and the J gene end by 1 base; junction bases not matched to a gene: 10. Germline V gene data show CDR1 as KGHSH and CDR2 as LQKENI. The CDR3 runs 18 residues. CDR3 coding DNA: TGTGCCAGCTCACCCCTTGTCCCGGGACAGGGGGGGAACACTGAAGCTTTCTTT. It translates to CASSPLVPGQGGNTEAFF.

This clone showed up just a few times. The chain is built from TRBV30 and TRBJ2-2, with a tentative D call TRBD1 (5 bases). The germline V gene has CDR1 GTSNPN and CDR2 SVGIG (reference sequence). The CDR3 is made up of 13 amino acids. Deletions cut 5 bases from V and 5 bases from J, with 12 bases between. CDR3 sequence (DNA): TGTGCCTGGGCGGCACAGGCGACCGGGGAGCTGTTTTTT. Amino acid sequence: CAWAAQATGELFF.

The sample holds many counts of this clone. The chain combines TRBV7-3 with TRBJ1-1; 7 bases line up with TRBD1. Germline lookup yields CDR1 SGHTA and CDR2 FQGTGA. The CDR3 runs to 13 residues. V lost 8 bases, J lost 4 bases, and 7 bases stayed unmatched. CDR3: CASATGSGTEAFF. For the CDR3, the DNA is TGTGCCAGCGCGACAGGGTCGGGCACTGAAGCTTTCTTT.

This chain connects TRBV7-3 to TRBJ1-1; no definite D call. The V gene's germline CDR1 is SGHTA and CDR2 FQGTGA. The CDR3 has 13 residues. V lost 5 bases and J 1 base, leaving 8 bases between the germline ends. CDR3 DNA sequence: TGTGCCAGCAGCCCCCGGGGGAACACTGAAGCTTTCTTT. Translation gives CASSPRGNTEAFF. The full variable domain, with the rest looked up from reference TRBV7-3 and TRBJ1-1, is GAGVSQTPSNKVTEKGKYVELRCDPISGHTALYWYRQSLGQGPEFLIYFQGTGAADDSGLPNDRFFAVRPEGSVSTLKIQRTERGDSAVYLCASSPRGNTEAFFGQGTRLTVV.

V gene TRBV20-1 combines with J gene TRBJ2-1, with D tentatively TRBD2 (6 bases). Deletions cut 6 bases from V and 6 bases from J, with 9 bases between. The CDR3 spans 11 residues. CDR1 and CDR2 from the germline V gene are DFQATT and SNEGSKA (reference sequence). The CDR3, as DNA: TGCAGTGCCAGGAGGGCCAATGAGCAGTTCTTC. Residues: CSARRANEQFF.

On this clone: Other nucleotide sequences in the sample specify the same CDR3. The V and J genes are TRBV2 and TRBJ2-6, with 11 bases matching TRBD2. The CDR3 has 18 amino acids. V was clipped by 5 bases and J by 4 bases; unmatched bases: 10. CDR1 is SNHLY and CDR2 is FYNNEI in the germline V gene. In nucleotides, the CDR3 is TGTGCCAGCAGTCAGATAGCGGGAGGGCCCCAAGGGGCCAACGTCCTGACTTTC. Translated: CASSQIAGGPQGANVLTF.

This clone was seen a handful of times. This chain joins TRBV6-6 and TRBJ1-1, with 8 bases lining up with TRBD1. The CDR3 has 15 residues. CDR1 and CDR2 from the germline V gene are MNHNY and SVGAGI (reference sequence). After removal of 6 bases from V and 0 bases from J, the junction contained 6 bases not matched to a gene. As DNA, the CDR3 is TGTGCCAGCAGACACAGGGGGTTTATGAACACTGAAGCTTTCTTT. Amino acid sequence: CASRHRGFMNTEAFF.

This clone was counted a few times. The chain recombines TRBV10-3 with TRBJ2-2, with a tentative D call TRBD2 (6 bases). This CDR3 is built from 14 residues. V dropped 8 bases and J dropped 1 base, with 11 bases sitting between them. The germline CDR1 and CDR2 sequences are ENHRY and SYGVKD. The CDR3 bases are TGTGCCATCGGGAGGTCATTGAACACCGGGGAGCTGTTTTTT. It encodes CAIGRSLNTGELFF.

The rearrangement uses TRBV15 and TRBJ1-4; D unclear. Germline V lookup: CDR1 LNHNV, CDR2 YYDKDF (reference sequence). V was shortened by 0 bases and J by 2 bases, with 13 bases between the two germline ends. The CDR3 length is 17 residues. The CDR3 DNA reads TGTGCCACCAGCAGAGAAAGGGCAAGAGGGACTAATGAAAAACTGTTTTTT. As protein: CATSRERARGTNEKLFF.

Here the CDR3 reads CASSLDRSGYTF. Here the CDR3 DNA reads TGTGCCAGCAGCTTAGACAGGAGTGGCTACACCTTC. V usage is TRBV2 and J usage is TRBJ1-2, with D perhaps TRBD1 (6 bases). Per germline, CDR1 SNHLY and CDR2 FYNNEI. There are 12 residues in the CDR3. Trimming shortened V by 6 bases and J by 7 bases, and 12 bases separated the two germline ends.

The sample holds a few counts of this clone. The chain combines TRBV6-5 with TRBJ1-2; possible D gene TRBD1, 5 bases. Germline values: CDR1 MNHEY, CDR2 SVGAGI. The CDR3 spans 15 residues. V lost 8 bases to trimming and J lost 5 bases, with 21 bases between them. CDR3 in DNA: TGTGCCAGCTTCGGACACCTCCCATTCGGATATGGCTACACCTTC. This gives the protein CASFGHLPFGYGYTF.

As concerns this clone: The junction and the germline gene differ at one end; a read error may be behind it. The rearrangement joins TRBV4-2 to TRBJ1-2, with 7 bases lining up with TRBD1. The germline V gene has CDR1 LGHNA and CDR2 YNFKEQ. The CDR3 spans 16 residues. CDR3 sequence: CASSQDKGAGGYGYPF. The DNA for the CDR3 is TGTGCCAGCAGCCAAGATAAGGGGGCAGGCGGCTATGGCTACCCCTTC.

The genes are TRBV6-1 and TRBJ2-6; the match to TRBD1 covers 8 bases. Germline values: CDR1 MNHNS, CDR2 SASEGT. The CDR3 spans 15 residues. V lost 6 bases and J lost 6; bases outside the gene matches: 7. The CDR3 protein is CASRYRGAAANVLTF. The CDR3 coding sequence is TGTGCCAGCAGATACAGGGGGGCGGCGGCCAACGTCCTGACTTTC.